A single T cell receptor beta chain is shown here with its context. This entry belongs to a study of shared clonotypes between healthy human individuals. Profiling relied on immunoSEQ multiplex PCR, and the TCRdb table lists in-frame clones only, not all of them. The sample contains 650,000 to 700,000 clones, 90% of which appear only once. The CDR3 covers 15 residues. Looked up from germline, CDR1 is MNHEY and CDR2 is SMNVEV (reference sequence). Trimming removed 5 bases at V and 4 bases at J, with 18 bases between. Sequenced material: memory CD8+ T cells from PBMCs. The subset: CD45RO+ cells pooled with CCR7-negative TemRA cells. The clonotype comes from a man between 18 and 35 years old in good health. Some clones in this sample may be carry-over from other donors' samples. The V gene is TRBV27, the J gene TRBJ2-7, with a weak D call TRBD1 (6 bases). CDR3 DNA: TGTGCCAGCAGTCCCCCAGGGGTCTACGTTTACGAGCAGTACTTC. Translation gives CASSPPGVYVYEQYF.